This TCR beta chain came from a study of blood T cell repertoires in COVID-19. Study summary: PBMCs, B-cell-depleted T cells, or T cells provided the cDNA or gDNA that made up the material.

Assay: immunoSEQ multiplex PCR; the TCRdb copy retains only in-frame clones and omits some. The sample holds 75,000 to 95,000 clones, around four fifths seen once. CDR3 length equals 14 residues. CDR1 LNHDA and CDR2 SQIVND come from the germline V gene (reference sequence). V shed 6 bases, J shed 6 bases, and the junction held 9 bases outside the gene matches. J is TRBJ2-3 and V is TRBV19; the match to TRBD1 covers 7 bases. Input material: peripheral blood. The TCR sequence derives from a man aged 80 or over with active or convalescent COVID-19. CDR3 nucleotide sequence: TGTGCCAGTAGCTCCACAGGGGCGAGGGATACGCAGTATTTT. Translated: CASSSTGARDTQYF.